This passage covers 30 T cell receptor beta chains from one sample sequenced in a study of cytomegalovirus exposure and HLA in healthy donors. Vbeta (60) and Jbeta (13) primers were used in the PCR. Using immunoSEQ multiplex PCR, the repertoire was profiled, and TCRdb retains in-frame clones only, with some absent. The table records about 130,000 clones, roughly 80% of them present only once. Material for sequencing was PBMCs. The receptors derive from a man in his forties in good health and CMV-seronegative.

CDR3 protein: CASSIGQNYEQYF. The CDR3 DNA sequence: TGTGCCAGTAGTATAGGACAGAACTACGAGCAGTACTTC. V is TRBV19 and J is TRBJ2-7; the D gene is possibly TRBD1 (5 bases). Trimming removed 1 base at V and 3 bases at J, with 7 bases between. The germline CDR1 and CDR2 sequences are LNHDA and SQIVND (reference sequence). The CDR3 has 13 residues.

This clone was picked up a small number of times. This chain joins TRBV4-2 and TRBJ2-7; D may be TRBD1 (7 bases). The ends were cut back, 0 bases at V and 7 bases at J, with 16 bases in the middle. CDR1 and CDR2 from the germline V gene are LGHNA and YNFKEQ. The CDR3 is 15 amino acids. The CDR3 DNA reads as TGTGCCAGCAGCCAAGATGGAGGGGGCGCTTATGAGCAGTACTTC. It is translated as CASSQDGGGAYEQYF.

V usage is TRBV19 and J usage is TRBJ1-1; D remains unclear. The CDR3 covers 12 residues. The V end lost 4 bases, the J end lost 1 base, and 4 bases lay between the germline ends. Germline loops: CDR1 LNHDA, CDR2 SQIVND (reference sequence). The CDR3 coding sequence is TGTGCCAGTAGTACGGGGAACACTGAAGCTTTCTTT. This translates into CASSTGNTEAFF.

The rearrangement joins TRBV9 to TRBJ2-5; D gene ambiguous. The CDR3 is made up of 13 amino acids. The ends were cut back, 2 bases at V and 5 bases at J, with 10 bases in the middle. Germline CDR1 and CDR2: SGDLS and YYNGEE. The CDR3 nucleotides are TGTGCCAGCAGCGTGGGCCCGATTGAGACCCAGTACTTC. Translating gives CASSVGPIETQYF.

The gene calls are TRBV21-1 and TRBJ1-2; TRBD1 is the table's D call and was not checked against the DNA. TRBV21-1 is labeled a pseudogene. The CDR3 consists of 15 residues. CDR3: CASSKWTALGYGYTF. The DNA for the CDR3 is TGTGCCAGCAGCAAATGGACAGCCCTCGGGTATGGCTACACCTTC.

This rearrangement joins TRBV11-2 to TRBJ2-5, with D unresolved. This CDR3 comprises 13 residues. Per germline, CDR1 SGHAT and CDR2 FQNNGV. V lost 5 bases and J 5 bases, leaving 12 bases between the germline ends. The CDR3 sequence is CASSEPVQETQYF. CDR3 nucleotides: TGTGCCAGCAGCGAACCTGTCCAGGAGACCCAGTACTTC. The variable domain in full, with the rest retrieved from reference TRBV11-2 and TRBJ2-5, is EAGVAQSPRYKIIEKRQSVAFWCNPISGHATLYWYQQILGQGPKLLIQFQNNGVVDDSQLPKDRFSAERLKGVDSTLKIQPAKLEDSAVYLCASSEPVQETQYFGPGTRLLVL.

The chain uses TRBV27 and TRBJ2-3, with 8 bases aligning to TRBD1. The germline V gene encodes CDR1 MNHEY and CDR2 SMNVEV (reference sequence). The CDR3 has 13 amino acids. V was clipped by 7 bases and J by 6 bases; unmatched bases: 6. The CDR3 coding sequence is TGTGCCAGCATCGGCAGGGGGCGGGATACGCAGTATTTT. Its translation: CASIGRGRDTQYF.

The rearrangement links TRBV7-2 to TRBJ2-3; 8 bases are a match to TRBD2. The CDR3 is made up of 16 amino acids. From germline, CDR1 is SGHTA and CDR2 FQGNSA. With 1 base clipped from V and 0 bases from J, the junction kept 3 bases outside the gene matches. Here the CDR3 reads CASSLGIAGSTDTQYF. As DNA, the CDR3 is TGTGCCAGCAGCTTAGGGATAGCGGGGAGCACAGATACGCAGTATTTT.

The V call is TRBV27, the J call TRBJ2-5; 10 nucleotides line up with TRBD2. Near its end, the DNA agrees better with TRBJ2-7, so the J call may be wrong. The CDR3 runs to 15 residues. From germline, CDR1 is MNHEY and CDR2 SMNVEV (reference sequence). The CDR3 region has the DNA TGTGCCAGCAGGATTACTAGCGGGGCGACCTACGAGCAGTACTTC. Translating gives CASRITSGATYEQYF.

The rearrangement uses TRBV6-6 and TRBJ2-7; TRBD1 matches at 8 bases. The length of the CDR3 is 14 residues. Trimming removed 10 bases from V and 5 bases from J; junction bases left unmatched: 13. The germline V gene encodes CDR1 MNHNY and CDR2 SVGAGI (reference sequence). The CDR3 region has the DNA TGTGCCACCGTATTCGGCAGGGGGCGCGACGAGCAGTACTTC. Protein product: CATVFGRGRDEQYF.

The chain links TRBV2 to TRBJ2-7; 8 nucleotides match TRBD1. The CDR3 contains 13 residues. V dropped 8 bases and J dropped 2; count of bases not matched to a gene: 5. Germline V gives CDR1 SNHLY, CDR2 FYNNEI. The CDR3 nucleotides read TGTGCCAGCTTGGGACAGGTAGCCTACGAGCAGTACTTC. Protein sequence: CASLGQVAYEQYF.

The chain joins TRBV7-3 to TRBJ2-3, with D possibly being TRBD1 (6 bases). The CDR3 consists of 15 residues. From germline, CDR1 is SGHTA and CDR2 FQGTGA. Deletions cut 7 bases from V and 6 bases from J, with 20 bases between. The CDR3: CASNPVGGPRDTQYF. In DNA form, the CDR3 reads TGTGCCAGCAACCCAGTAGGGGGACCGCGCGATACGCAGTATTTT. The complete variable domain, with remaining parts taken from reference TRBV7-3 and TRBJ2-3, reads GAGVSQTPSNKVTEKGKYVELRCDPISGHTALYWYRQSLGQGPEFLIYFQGTGAADDSGLPNDRFFAVRPEGSVSTLKIQRTERGDSAVYLCASNPVGGPRDTQYFGPGTRLTVL.

The genes are TRBV30 and TRBJ2-3; D might be TRBD2 (5 bases). V was cut by 3 bases and J by 3 bases, with 7 bases left in between. The CDR3 is made up of 12 amino acids. The V gene's germline CDR1 is GTSNPN and CDR2 SVGIG (reference sequence). The CDR3 protein is CAWRGVTDTQYF. The CDR3 DNA sequence: TGTGCCTGGAGGGGAGTGACAGATACGCAGTATTTT.

V gene TRBV19 combines with J gene TRBJ2-7; 9 bases match TRBD2. CDR3 size: 13 residues. The germline V gene encodes CDR1 LNHDA and CDR2 SQIVND (reference sequence). Trimming cost V 5 bases and J 7 bases; bases outside gene matches: 6. The CDR3 spells CASSPVTSGEQYF. The DNA of the CDR3 is TGTGCCAGTAGTCCGGTGACTAGCGGAGAGCAGTACTTC.

Note on this clone: Other nucleotide sequences from this sample produce the same CDR3. J is TRBJ2-1 and V is TRBV7-3; 8 bases fit TRBD2. This CDR3 has 15 residues. Germline assignment: CDR1 SGHTA and CDR2 FQGTGA. J was trimmed by 0 bases and V by 2 bases; bases with no gene match: 0. As DNA, the CDR3 is TGTGCCAGCAGCTTAGGGACTAGCTCCTACAATGAGCAGTTCTTC. Its translation is CASSLGTSSYNEQFF.

This clone occurred once. The rearrangement links TRBV7-2 to TRBJ2-7; D possibly corresponds to TRBD1 (5 bases). Trimming cost V 4 bases and J 6 bases, with 10 bases left between them. CDR3 length: 12 amino acids. Germline CDR1 and CDR2: SGHTA and FQGNSA. The CDR3 is CASSYGQSEQYF. The CDR3 coding sequence is TGTGCCAGCAGCTACGGACAAAGCGAGCAGTACTTC.

The gene calls are TRBV10-3 and TRBJ2-7; D may be TRBD2 (6 bases). Trimming cost V 0 bases and J 5 bases, with 17 bases left between them. The CDR3 is 16 amino acids. Germline loops: CDR1 ENHRY, CDR2 SYGVKD. CDR3 bases: TGTGCCATCAGTGAGTCGGCTTACGGGAGAGCCGACGAGCAGTACTTC. The encoded protein is CAISESAYGRADEQYF.

The CDR3 DNA sequence: TGTGCCAGCAGCCCTCTCACAGGGGGGGGCAATGAGCAGTTCTTC. It yields the protein CASSPLTGGGNEQFF. This chain connects TRBV21-1 to TRBJ2-1; no check of the table's D call, TRBD1, against the DNA was made. TRBV21-1 is a documented pseudogene. The length of the CDR3 is 15 residues.

J is TRBJ1-1 and V is TRBV18, with a weak D call TRBD1 (5 bases). Trimming left V 3 bases short and J 2 bases short, with 16 bases between. The CDR3 extends over 16 amino acids. CDR1 KGHSH and CDR2 LQKENI come from the germline V gene. The CDR3 here is CASSPLEGAGNTEAFF. DNA for the CDR3: TGTGCCAGCTCACCCCTTGAAGGGGCGGGAAACACTGAAGCTTTCTTT.

The V call is TRBV18, the J call TRBJ2-5; the match to TRBD1 covers 9 bases. Gene TRBJ2-7 matches the end of the DNA better, so the J call may be wrong. The CDR3 contains 15 residues. CDR1 and CDR2 from the germline V gene are KGHSH and LQKENI. Here the CDR3 DNA reads TGTGCCAGCTCACCAGGGTGGGACAGGGTAACCGAGCAGTACTTC. It encodes CASSPGWDRVTEQYF.

This clone was seen only once. This rearrangement joins TRBV14 to TRBJ2-1; 7 bases line up with TRBD2. Trimming at V came to 3 bases and at J to 4 bases, leaving 9 bases not matched to a gene. CDR1 and CDR2 from the germline V gene are SGHDN and FVKESK. The CDR3 sequence is 16 residues long. The CDR3 is CASSHLGRESYNEQFF. Written as DNA, the CDR3 is TGTGCCAGCAGCCATTTGGGGCGGGAGAGTTACAATGAGCAGTTCTTC.

This rearrangement joins TRBV19 to TRBJ1-4, with D tentatively TRBD1 (6 bases). The CDR3 loop spans 12 amino acids. Looked up from germline, CDR1 is LNHDA and CDR2 is SQIVND (reference sequence). V was trimmed by 5 bases and J by 8 bases, leaving 9 bases between them. CDR3 amino acids: CASSQGREKLFF. CDR3 bases: TGTGCCAGTAGTCAGGGGAGAGAAAAACTGTTTTTT.

This clone was observed once. The chain couples TRBV7-2 to TRBJ1-2; TRBD1 might be the D (6 bases). The CDR3 is 16 residues long. CDR1 is SGHTA and CDR2 is FQGNSA in the germline V gene. V lost 7 bases and J 8 bases, leaving 26 bases between the germline ends. The CDR3 sequence: CASNLRTDYSTKGYTF. In DNA, the CDR3 is TGTGCCAGCAATCTGAGGACAGACTACTCAACTAAGGGCTACACCTTC.

The chain combines TRBV5-4 with TRBJ2-1; D unclear. The V and J ends lost 3 bases and 9 bases respectively, with 16 bases between them. CDR3 length: 14 residues. Germline V CDR1 and CDR2: SGHNT, YYREEE (reference sequence). The CDR3 sequence is CASSSWAQVSEQFF. The CDR3 nucleotides are TGTGCCAGCAGCTCCTGGGCCCAAGTCAGTGAGCAGTTCTTC.

The rearrangement uses TRBV5-1 and TRBJ2-3, with a weak D call TRBD1 (6 bases). V was cut by 8 bases and J by 3 bases, with 13 bases left in between. The germline gives CDR1 SGHRS, CDR2 YFSETQ. The CDR3 has 13 amino acids. The CDR3 nucleotides read TGCGCCAGAGAACAGGGATTGACAGATACGCAGTATTTT. It codes for CAREQGLTDTQYF.

The rearrangement uses TRBV5-6 and TRBJ2-1; TRBD1 aligns across 11 bases. Germline trimming cut 4 bases from V and 2 bases from J; bases unmatched to any gene: 2. CDR1 is SGHDT, CDR2 YYEEEE, per germline. CDR3 length: 15 residues. CDR3 sequence (DNA): TGTGCCAGCAGCCGGACAGGGGGCGCCTACAATGAGCAGTTCTTC. The encoded protein is CASSRTGGAYNEQFF.

This chain connects TRBV11-2 to TRBJ2-7; TRBD1 matches 9 bases. Trimming cost V 2 bases and J 5 bases; bases outside gene matches: 10. The germline V gene has CDR1 SGHAT and CDR2 FQNNGV. The CDR3 runs 16 residues. This CDR3 reads CASSLPSGTGIDEQYF. CDR3 coding DNA: TGTGCCAGCAGCTTACCCTCCGGGACAGGGATCGACGAGCAGTACTTC. Full variable domain (outside the CDR3, taken from reference TRBV11-2 and TRBJ2-7): EAGVAQSPRYKIIEKRQSVAFWCNPISGHATLYWYQQILGQGPKLLIQFQNNGVVDDSQLPKDRFSAERLKGVDSTLKIQPAKLEDSAVYLCASSLPSGTGIDEQYFGPGTRLTVT.

CDR3 in amino acids: CASSPIAGDTDTQYF. The CDR3 DNA reads as TGTGCCAGCAGCCCTATCGCGGGGGACACAGATACGCAGTATTTT. The V call is TRBV5-6, the J call TRBJ2-3; TRBD2 agrees at 7 bases. Unmatched junction bases numbered 7, after V lost 4 bases and J lost 2 bases. CDR3 length equals 15 residues. Germline values: CDR1 SGHDT, CDR2 YYEEEE.

The chain joins TRBV30 to TRBJ2-3, with 8 positions matching TRBD1. Germline lookup yields CDR1 GTSNPN and CDR2 SVGIG (reference sequence). This CDR3 spans 17 amino acids. V was pared by 3 bases and J by 3 bases, with 14 bases of the junction left unmatched. The DNA for the CDR3 is TGTGCCTGGAGGGTCGGGACAGGAGGCGCGGTGACAGATACGCAGTATTTT. This codes for CAWRVGTGGAVTDTQYF.

This chain joins TRBV2 and TRBJ2-2; 11 nucleotides align to TRBD2. CDR3 length: 15 amino acids. V shed 4 bases, J shed 7 bases, and the junction held 5 bases outside the gene matches. Germline V lookup: CDR1 SNHLY, CDR2 FYNNEI. The CDR3 region has the DNA TGTGCCAGCAGTGTAGTAGCGGGAGGGCGCGGGGAGCTGTTTTTT. Translating it yields CASSVVAGGRGELFF.